The entry that follows covers one T cell receptor (beta chain) sequence. The antigen is not known. The entry originates in a study of Ad26.COV2.S vaccination and SARS-CoV-2 variants. Study-wide findings and caveats: Comparable non-spike TCR breadth was observed in vaccine and placebo recipients. Spike-specific TCR breadth in vaccine recipients exceeded that seen in placebo recipients.

The CDR3 contains 11 residues. The V end was cut by 6 bases, the J end by 4 bases, with 8 bases between. Germline assignment: CDR1 DFQATT and CDR2 SNEGSKA (reference sequence). Sequencing used immunoSEQ multiplex PCR; TCRdb keeps in-frame clones, though not all of them. The repertoire consists of hundreds of thousands of clones, with around 92% occurring once and the leading ten covering nearly 1.5%. Documented treatment: some 20 received Ad26.COV2.S at low or high dose, single or two shots; 5 received placebo; per-sample allocation not given. Specimen acquisition occurred on day 63 following the initial vaccine or placebo injection. The study used a vaccine consisting of an Ad26 vector that expressed Wuhan-strain SARS-CoV-2 spike.

The material was peripheral blood, obtained in a trial of Ad26.COV2.S vaccine versus placebo. The sequence came from a person between 18 and 65 years old who received the Ad26.COV2.S COVID-19 vaccine or a placebo. This chain connects TRBV20-1 to TRBJ2-3; D gene uncertain. CDR3 residues: CSAFLPDTQYF. DNA for the CDR3: TGCAGTGCCTTCCTCCCAGATACGCAGTATTTT.